One and the same sample provided the 4 T cell receptor beta chains below, sequenced in a study of CD8+ T cells in alopecia areata. Reverse transcription of extracted RNA yielded cDNA, which provided the sequencing template. The table came from immunoSEQ multiplex PCR; TCRdb's copy has only in-frame clones and leaves some out. The data show approximately 200,000 clones, about 60% seen once. Treatment given: oral pan-JAK inhibitor, 5-10 mg twice daily. The specimen was CD4+ T cells sorted from blood, collected at week 4, from a patient treated with tofacitinib. The origin of the receptors is a human donor with alopecia areata.

The chain carries TRBV30 and TRBJ2-2; D possibly corresponds to TRBD1 (5 bases). The CDR3 covers 13 residues. The V gene lost 7 bases and the J gene lost 0 bases, with 9 bases spanning the gap. The germline CDR1 and CDR2 sequences are GTSNPN and SVGIG (reference sequence). The CDR3 nucleotides read TGTGCCTCGACAGCCGCGAACACCGGGGAGCTGTTTTTT. This translates into CASTAANTGELFF. The full variable domain, with the rest looked up from reference TRBV30 and TRBJ2-2, is SQTIHQWPATLVQPVGSPLSLECTVEGTSNPNLYWYRQAAGRGLQLLFYSVGIGQISSEVPQNLSASRPQDRQFILSSKKLLLSDSGFYLCASTAANTGELFFGEGSRLTVL.

CDR3 nucleotide sequence: TGTGCCAGCAGTACATCGACGGGGGGCTACACCTTC. This sequence encodes CASSTSTGGYTF. The gene calls are TRBV27 and TRBJ1-2, with D unclear. Trimming cost V 5 bases and J 8 bases, with 12 bases left between them. The CDR3 totals 12 residues. The V gene's germline CDR1 is MNHEY and CDR2 SMNVEV (reference sequence).

This clone was detected a few times. This chain joins TRBV19 and TRBJ2-7, with D possibly called TRBD1 or TRBD2 (5 bases each). V lost 10 bases, J lost 0 bases, and 16 bases lay in between. CDR3 length equals 14 residues. The V gene's germline CDR1 is LNHDA and CDR2 SQIVND (reference sequence). The CDR3 coding sequence is TGTGCCACCATGGGGACGACGAGCTCCTACGAGCAGTACTTC. It codes for CATMGTTSSYEQYF.

This clone was counted a few times. The sample has other DNA sequences that encode this CDR3 too. This chain joins TRBV5-4 and TRBJ2-3; D call uncertain. Germline CDR1 is SGHNT and CDR2 is YYREEE (reference sequence). Deletions cut 3 bases from V and 0 bases from J, with 5 bases between. The CDR3 consists of 13 residues. CDR3 DNA: TGTGCCAGCAGCTCCACTAGCACAGATACGCAGTATTTT. Protein sequence: CASSSTSTDTQYF.